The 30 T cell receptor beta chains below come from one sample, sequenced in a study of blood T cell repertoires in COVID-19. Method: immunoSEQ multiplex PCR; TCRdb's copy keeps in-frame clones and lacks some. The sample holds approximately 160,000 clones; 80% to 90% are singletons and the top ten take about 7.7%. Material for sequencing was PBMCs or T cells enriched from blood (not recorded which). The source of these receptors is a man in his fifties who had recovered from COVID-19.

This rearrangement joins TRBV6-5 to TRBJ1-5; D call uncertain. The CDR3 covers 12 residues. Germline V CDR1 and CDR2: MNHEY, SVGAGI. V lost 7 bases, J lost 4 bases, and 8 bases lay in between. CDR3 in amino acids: CASNPGNQPQHF. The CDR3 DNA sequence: TGTGCCAGCAACCCCGGGAATCAGCCCCAGCATTTT.

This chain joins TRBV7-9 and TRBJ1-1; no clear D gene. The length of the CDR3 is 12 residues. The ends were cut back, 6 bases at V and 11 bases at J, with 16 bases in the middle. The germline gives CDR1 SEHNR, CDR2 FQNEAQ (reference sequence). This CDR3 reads CASSRTSDGAFF. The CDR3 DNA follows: TGTGCCAGCAGTCGGACTTCCGATGGGGCTTTCTTT.

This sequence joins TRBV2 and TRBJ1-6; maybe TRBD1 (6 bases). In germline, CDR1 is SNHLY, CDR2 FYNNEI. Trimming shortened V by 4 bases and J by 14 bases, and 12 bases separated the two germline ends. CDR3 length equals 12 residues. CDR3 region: CASSVQGSTLHF. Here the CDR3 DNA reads TGTGCCAGCAGTGTACAGGGTAGCACCCTCCACTTT.

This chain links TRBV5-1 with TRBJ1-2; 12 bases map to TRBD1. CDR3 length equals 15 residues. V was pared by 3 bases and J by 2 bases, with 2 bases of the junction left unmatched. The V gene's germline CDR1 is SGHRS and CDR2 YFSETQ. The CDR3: CASSSGTGGNYGYTF. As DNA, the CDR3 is TGCGCCAGCAGCTCGGGGACAGGGGGCAACTATGGCTACACCTTC.

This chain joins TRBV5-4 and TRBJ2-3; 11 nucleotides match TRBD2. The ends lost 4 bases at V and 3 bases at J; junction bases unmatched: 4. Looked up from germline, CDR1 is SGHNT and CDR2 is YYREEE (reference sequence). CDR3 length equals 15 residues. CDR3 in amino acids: CASSPLAGGTDTQYF. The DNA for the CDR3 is TGTGCCAGCAGCCCCCTAGCGGGGGGTACAGATACGCAGTATTTT.

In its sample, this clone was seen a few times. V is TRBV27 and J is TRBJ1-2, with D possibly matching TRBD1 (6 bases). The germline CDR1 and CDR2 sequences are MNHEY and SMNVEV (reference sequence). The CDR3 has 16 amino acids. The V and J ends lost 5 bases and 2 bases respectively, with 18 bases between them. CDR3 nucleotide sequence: TGTGCCAGCAGTCCAGCCTGGACAGCGAGGAACTATGGCTACACCTTC. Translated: CASSPAWTARNYGYTF.

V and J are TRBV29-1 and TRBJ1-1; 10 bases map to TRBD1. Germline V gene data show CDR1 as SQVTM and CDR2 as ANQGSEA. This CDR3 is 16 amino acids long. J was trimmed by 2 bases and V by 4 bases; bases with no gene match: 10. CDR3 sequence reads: CSVGDRQGARNTEAFF. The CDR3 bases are TGCAGCGTTGGGGACCGACAGGGGGCTCGAAACACTGAAGCTTTCTTT.

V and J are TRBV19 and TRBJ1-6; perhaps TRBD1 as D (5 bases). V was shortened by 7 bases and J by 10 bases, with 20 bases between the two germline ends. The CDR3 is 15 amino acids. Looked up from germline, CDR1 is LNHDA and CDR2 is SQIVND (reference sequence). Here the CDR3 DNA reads TGTGCCAGTACCCAATTGGGCGTCTCAGGGTCACCCCTCCACTTT. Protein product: CASTQLGVSGSPLHF.

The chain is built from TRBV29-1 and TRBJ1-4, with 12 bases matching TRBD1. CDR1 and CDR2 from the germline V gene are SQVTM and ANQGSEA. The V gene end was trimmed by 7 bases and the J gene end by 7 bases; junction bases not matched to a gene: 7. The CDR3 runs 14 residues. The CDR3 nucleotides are TGCAGCGCAGGGACAGGGGGCTACGGTGAAAAACTGTTTTTT. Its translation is CSAGTGGYGEKLFF.

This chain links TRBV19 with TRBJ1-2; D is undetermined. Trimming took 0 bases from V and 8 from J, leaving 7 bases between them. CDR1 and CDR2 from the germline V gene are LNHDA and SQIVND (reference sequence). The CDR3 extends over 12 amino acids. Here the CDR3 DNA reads TGTGCCAGTAGTATAGATCTGGAGGGCTACACCTTC. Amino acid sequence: CASSIDLEGYTF. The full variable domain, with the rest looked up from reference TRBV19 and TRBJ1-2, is DGGITQSPKYLFRKEGQNVTLSCEQNLNHDAMYWYRQDPGQGLRLIYYSQIVNDFQKGDIAEGYSVSREKKESFPLTVTSAQKNPTAFYLCASSIDLEGYTFGSGTRLTVV.

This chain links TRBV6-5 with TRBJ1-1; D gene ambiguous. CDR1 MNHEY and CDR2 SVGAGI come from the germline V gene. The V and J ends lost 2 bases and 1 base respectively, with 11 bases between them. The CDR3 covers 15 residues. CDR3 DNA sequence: TGTGCCAGCAGTTACCGGCAGGTTGGGAACACTGAAGCTTTCTTT. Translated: CASSYRQVGNTEAFF.

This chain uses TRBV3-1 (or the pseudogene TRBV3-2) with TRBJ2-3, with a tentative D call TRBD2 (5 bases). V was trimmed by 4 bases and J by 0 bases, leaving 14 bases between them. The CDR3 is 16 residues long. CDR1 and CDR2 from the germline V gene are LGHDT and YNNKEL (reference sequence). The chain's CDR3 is CASSPDGVHSTDTQYF. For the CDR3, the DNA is TGTGCCAGCAGCCCGGACGGGGTCCATAGCACAGATACGCAGTATTTT.

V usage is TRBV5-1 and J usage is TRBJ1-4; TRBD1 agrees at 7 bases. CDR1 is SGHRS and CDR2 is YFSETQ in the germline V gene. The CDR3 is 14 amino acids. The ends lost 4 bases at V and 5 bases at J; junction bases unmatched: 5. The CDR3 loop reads CASSQGTANEKLFF. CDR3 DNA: TGCGCCAGCAGCCAAGGGACAGCGAATGAAAAACTGTTTTTT.

The CDR3 DNA follows: TGCGCCAGCAGCCTCCGACTAGTAAGCACAGATACGCAGTATTTT. Translated: CASSLRLVSTDTQYF. The V and J genes are TRBV4-3 and TRBJ2-3; maybe TRBD2 (6 bases). This CDR3 is 15 amino acids long. Germline loops: CDR1 LGHNA, CDR2 YSLEER. The ends were cut back, 4 bases at V and 0 bases at J, with 11 bases in the middle.

CDR3 sequence: CATSRDRGAGTLQHF. In DNA, the CDR3 is TGTGCCACCAGCAGAGATCGAGGGGCGGGAACACTCCAGCATTTT. J is TRBJ1-5 and V is TRBV15; perhaps TRBD1 as D (5 bases). The germline V gene has CDR1 LNHNV and CDR2 YYDKDF (reference sequence). The CDR3 loop spans 15 amino acids. The V gene lost 0 bases and the J gene lost 12 bases, with 18 bases spanning the gap. The entire variable domain, with the rest obtained from reference TRBV15 and TRBJ1-5, is as follows: DAMVIQNPRYQVTQFGKPVTLSCSQTLNHNVMYWYQQKSSQAPKLLFHYYDKDFNNEADTPDNFQSRRPNTSFCFLDIRSPGLGDTAMYLCATSRDRGAGTLQHFGDGTRLSIL.

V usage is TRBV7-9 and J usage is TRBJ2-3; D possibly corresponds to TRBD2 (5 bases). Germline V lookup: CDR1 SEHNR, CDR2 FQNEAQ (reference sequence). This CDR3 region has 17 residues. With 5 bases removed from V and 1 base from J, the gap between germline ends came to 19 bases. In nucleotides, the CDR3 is TGTGCCAGCAGCCAAAGAGCCGGGATCTCCGGCACAGATACGCAGTATTTT. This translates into CASSQRAGISGTDTQYF.

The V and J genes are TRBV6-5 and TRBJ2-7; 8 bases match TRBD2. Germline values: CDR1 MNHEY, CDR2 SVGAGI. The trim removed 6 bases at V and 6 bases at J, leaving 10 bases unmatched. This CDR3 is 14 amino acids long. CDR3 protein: CASSIREGISEQYF. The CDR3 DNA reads TGTGCCAGCAGCATCCGGGAGGGAATCAGCGAGCAGTACTTC.

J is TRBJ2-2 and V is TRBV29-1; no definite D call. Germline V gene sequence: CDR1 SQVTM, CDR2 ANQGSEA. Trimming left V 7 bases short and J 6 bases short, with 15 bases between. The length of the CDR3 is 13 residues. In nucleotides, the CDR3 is TGCAGCGCGGCCTACAGTATCGCCGGGGAGCTGTTTTTT. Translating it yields CSAAYSIAGELFF.

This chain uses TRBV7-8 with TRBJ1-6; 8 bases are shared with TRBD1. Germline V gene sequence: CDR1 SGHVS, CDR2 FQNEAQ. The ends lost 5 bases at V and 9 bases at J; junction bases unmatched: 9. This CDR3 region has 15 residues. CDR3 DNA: TGTGCCAGCAGCACCAGACAGGGGCAGGTTTCACCCCTCCACTTT. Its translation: CASSTRQGQVSPLHF.

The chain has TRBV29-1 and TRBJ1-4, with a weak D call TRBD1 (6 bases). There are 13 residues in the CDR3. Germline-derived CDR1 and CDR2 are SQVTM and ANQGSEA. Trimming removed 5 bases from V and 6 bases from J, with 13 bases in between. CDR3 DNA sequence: TGCAGCGTTCAACAGGGAAGGGATGAAAAACTGTTTTTT. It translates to CSVQQGRDEKLFF.

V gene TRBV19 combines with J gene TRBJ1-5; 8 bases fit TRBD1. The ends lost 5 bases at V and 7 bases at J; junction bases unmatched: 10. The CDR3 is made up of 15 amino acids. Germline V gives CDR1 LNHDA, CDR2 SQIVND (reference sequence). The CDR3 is CASSFLTGARQPQHF. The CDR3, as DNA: TGTGCCAGTAGTTTCCTGACAGGGGCAAGACAGCCCCAGCATTTT.

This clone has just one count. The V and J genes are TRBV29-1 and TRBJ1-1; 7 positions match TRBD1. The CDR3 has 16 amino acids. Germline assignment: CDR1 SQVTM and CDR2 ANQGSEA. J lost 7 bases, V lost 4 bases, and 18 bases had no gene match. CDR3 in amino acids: CSVVGRQGNVIDEAFF. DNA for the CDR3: TGCAGCGTTGTGGGTAGACAGGGAAATGTTATAGATGAAGCTTTCTTT.

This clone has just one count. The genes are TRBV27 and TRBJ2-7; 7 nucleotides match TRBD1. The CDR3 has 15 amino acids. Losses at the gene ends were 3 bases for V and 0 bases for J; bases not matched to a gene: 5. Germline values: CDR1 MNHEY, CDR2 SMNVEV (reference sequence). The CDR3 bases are TGTGCCAGCAGTTTCCCGGGACAGAACTCCTACGAGCAGTACTTC. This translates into CASSFPGQNSYEQYF.

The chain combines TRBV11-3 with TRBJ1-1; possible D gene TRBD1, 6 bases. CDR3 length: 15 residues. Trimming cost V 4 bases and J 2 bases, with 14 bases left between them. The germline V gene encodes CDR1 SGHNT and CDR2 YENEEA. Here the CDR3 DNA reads TGTGCCAGCAGCTCCCCGGGACAAATAAACACTGAAGCTTTCTTT. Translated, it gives CASSSPGQINTEAFF.

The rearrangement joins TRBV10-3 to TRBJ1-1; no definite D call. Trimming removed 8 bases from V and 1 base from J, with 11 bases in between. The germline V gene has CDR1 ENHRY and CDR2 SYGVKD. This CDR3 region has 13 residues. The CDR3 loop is CAISERGNTEAFF. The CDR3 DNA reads TGTGCCATCTCAGAACGGGGGAACACTGAAGCTTTCTTT.

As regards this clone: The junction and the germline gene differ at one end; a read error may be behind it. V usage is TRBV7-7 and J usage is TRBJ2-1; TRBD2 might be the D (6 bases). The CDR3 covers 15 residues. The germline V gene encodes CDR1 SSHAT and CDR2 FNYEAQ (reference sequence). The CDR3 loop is CASSLAGGAYNEQFF. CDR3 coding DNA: TGTGCTAGCAGCCTCGCCGGAGGGGCGTACAATGAGCAGTTCTTC.

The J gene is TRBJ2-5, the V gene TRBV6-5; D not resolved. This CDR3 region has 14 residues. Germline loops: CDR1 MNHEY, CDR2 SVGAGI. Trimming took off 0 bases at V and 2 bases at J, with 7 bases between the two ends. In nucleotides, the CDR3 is TGTGCCAGCAGTTACTCGTCACTTCAAGAGACCCAGTACTTC. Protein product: CASSYSSLQETQYF.

CDR3 in amino acids: CASSLQLTDTQYF. CDR3 in DNA: TGTGCCAGCAGCCTACAGCTAACAGATACGCAGTATTTT. The rearrangement joins TRBV5-6 to TRBJ2-3; D ambiguous. This CDR3 has 13 residues. Germline V gene lookup returns CDR1 SGHDT and CDR2 YYEEEE. Trimming took 4 bases from V and 3 from J, leaving 9 bases between them.

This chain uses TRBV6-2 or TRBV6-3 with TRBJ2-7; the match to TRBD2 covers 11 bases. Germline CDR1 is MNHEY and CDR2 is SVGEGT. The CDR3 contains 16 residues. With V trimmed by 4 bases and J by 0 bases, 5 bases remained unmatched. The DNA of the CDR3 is TGTGCCAGCAGTTCACCTAGCGGGGGGCGCTCCTACGAGCAGTACTTC. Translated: CASSSPSGGRSYEQYF.

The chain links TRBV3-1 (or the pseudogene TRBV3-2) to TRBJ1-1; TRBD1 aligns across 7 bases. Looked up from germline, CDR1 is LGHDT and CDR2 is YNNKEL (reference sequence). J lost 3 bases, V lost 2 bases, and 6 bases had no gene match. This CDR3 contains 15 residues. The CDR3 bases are TGTGCCAGCAGCCAAAAACCCACAGGGGACACTGAAGCTTTCTTT. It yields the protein CASSQKPTGDTEAFF.